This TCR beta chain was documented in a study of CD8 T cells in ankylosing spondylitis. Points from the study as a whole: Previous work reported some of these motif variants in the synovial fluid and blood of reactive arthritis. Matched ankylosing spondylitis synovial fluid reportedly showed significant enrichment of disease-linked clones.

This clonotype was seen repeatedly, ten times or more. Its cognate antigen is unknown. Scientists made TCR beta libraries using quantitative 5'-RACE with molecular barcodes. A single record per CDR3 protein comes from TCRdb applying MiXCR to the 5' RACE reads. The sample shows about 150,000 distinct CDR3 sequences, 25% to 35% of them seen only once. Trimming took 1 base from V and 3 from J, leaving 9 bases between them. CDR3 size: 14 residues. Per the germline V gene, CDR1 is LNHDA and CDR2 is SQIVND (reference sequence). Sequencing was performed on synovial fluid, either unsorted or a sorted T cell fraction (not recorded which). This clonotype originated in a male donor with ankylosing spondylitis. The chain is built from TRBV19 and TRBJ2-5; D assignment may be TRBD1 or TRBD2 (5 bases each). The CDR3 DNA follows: TGTGCCAGTAGTATAGGCTGGGGGAAAGAGACCCAGTACTTC. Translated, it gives CASSIGWGKETQYF.